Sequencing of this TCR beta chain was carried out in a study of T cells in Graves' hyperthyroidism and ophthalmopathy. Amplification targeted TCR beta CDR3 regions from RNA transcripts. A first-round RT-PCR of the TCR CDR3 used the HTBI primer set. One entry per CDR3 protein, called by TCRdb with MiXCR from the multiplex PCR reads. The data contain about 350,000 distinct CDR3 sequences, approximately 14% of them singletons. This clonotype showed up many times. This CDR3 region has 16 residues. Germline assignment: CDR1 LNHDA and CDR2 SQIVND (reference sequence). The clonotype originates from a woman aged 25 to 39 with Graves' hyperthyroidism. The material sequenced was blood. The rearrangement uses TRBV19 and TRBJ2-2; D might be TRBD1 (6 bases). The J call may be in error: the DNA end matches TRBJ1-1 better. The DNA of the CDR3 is TGTGCCAGTAGTCCCCTCGAGGCTACAGGGCGCCGGGGAGCTTTCTTT. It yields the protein CASSPLEATGRRGAFF.